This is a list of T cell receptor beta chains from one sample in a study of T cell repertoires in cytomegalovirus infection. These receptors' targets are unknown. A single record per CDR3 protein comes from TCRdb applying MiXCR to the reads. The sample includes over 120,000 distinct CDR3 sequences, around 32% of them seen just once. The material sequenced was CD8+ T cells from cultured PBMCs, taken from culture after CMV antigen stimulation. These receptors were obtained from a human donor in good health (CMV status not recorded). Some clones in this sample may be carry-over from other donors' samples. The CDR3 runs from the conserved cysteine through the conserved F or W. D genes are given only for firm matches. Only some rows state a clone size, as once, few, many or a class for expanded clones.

cdr3_aa: CASGAGGTGELFF
cdr3_nt: TGCGCCAGCGGAGCAGGGGGGACCGGGGAGCTGTTTTTT
d_call: NA
clone_size: NA
v_call: TRBV4-1
j_call: TRBJ2-2

cdr3_aa: CASSYGDSPWETQYF
cdr3_nt: TGTGCCAGCAGTTACGGCGACAGCCCTTGGGAGACCCAGTACTTC
d_call: NA
clone_size: NA
v_call: TRBV6-2/TRBV6-3
j_call: TRBJ2-5

cdr3_aa: CASSLSADQPQHF
cdr3_nt: TGTGCCAGCAGTTTATCCGCCGATCAGCCCCAGCATTTT
d_call: NA
clone_size: few
v_call: TRBV27
j_call: TRBJ1-5

cdr3_aa: CASTVRDFGRTGELFF
cdr3_nt: TGCGCCAGCACAGTACGGGACTTCGGTCGTACCGGGGAGCTGTTTTTT
d_call: NA
clone_size: few
v_call: TRBV5-1
j_call: TRBJ2-2

cdr3_aa: CASSPGVSEAFF
cdr3_nt: TGTGCCAGTAGCCCAGGGGTCTCTGAAGCTTTCTTT
d_call: NA
clone_size: NA
v_call: TRBV19
j_call: TRBJ1-1

cdr3_aa: CASSKPSSGNTIYF
cdr3_nt: TGTGCCAGTAGTAAGCCGTCCTCTGGAAACACCATATATTTT
d_call: NA
clone_size: NA
v_call: TRBV19
j_call: TRBJ1-3

cdr3_aa: CASSPVDRRPPYEQYF
cdr3_nt: TGTGCCAGCAGCCCAGTGGACAGGCGACCACCCTACGAGCAGTACTTC
d_call: TRBD1
clone_size: few
v_call: TRBV7-6
j_call: TRBJ2-7

cdr3_aa: CAIRFGREQYF
cdr3_nt: TGTGCCATACGGTTTGGGAGGGAGCAGTACTTC
d_call: NA
clone_size: many
v_call: TRBV12-3/TRBV12-4
j_call: TRBJ2-7

cdr3_aa: CASSLGQGITEAFF
cdr3_nt: TGCGCCAGCAGCTTGGGACAGGGGATAACTGAAGCTTTCTTT
d_call: TRBD1
clone_size: NA
v_call: TRBV5-1
j_call: TRBJ1-1

cdr3_aa: CASVGGRGPGNNQPQHF
cdr3_nt: TGTGCCAGCGTTGGGGGCCGGGGCCCGGGGAACAATCAGCCCCAGCATTTT
d_call: NA
clone_size: NA
v_call: TRBV2
j_call: TRBJ1-5

cdr3_aa: CASQVTGRDQPQHF
cdr3_nt: TGTGCCAGCCAGGTGACTGGACGGGATCAGCCCCAGCATTTT
d_call: NA
clone_size: NA
v_call: TRBV11-2
j_call: TRBJ1-5

cdr3_aa: CASSPSGGGDTEAFF
cdr3_nt: TGTGCCAGCAGCCCAAGCGGGGGAGGGGACACTGAAGCTTTCTTT
d_call: NA
clone_size: once
v_call: TRBV9
j_call: TRBJ1-1

cdr3_aa: CASSPPGAGWEEQFF
cdr3_nt: TGTGCCAGCAGCCCCCCGGGAGCGGGGTGGGAGGAGCAGTTCTTC
d_call: TRBD2
clone_size: NA
v_call: TRBV7-9
j_call: TRBJ2-1

cdr3_aa: CASRMTGVNQPQHF
cdr3_nt: TGTGCCAGCAGGATGACAGGAGTCAATCAGCCCCAGCATTTT
d_call: NA
clone_size: NA
v_call: TRBV28
j_call: TRBJ1-5

cdr3_aa: CASSLRAATNSPLHF
cdr3_nt: TGTGCCAGCAGTCTGCGCGCGGCGACTAATTCACCCCTCCACTTT
d_call: NA
clone_size: many
v_call: TRBV28
j_call: TRBJ1-6

cdr3_aa: CASSGVGKLFF
cdr3_nt: TGTGCCAGCAGCGGAGTCGGAAAACTGTTTTTT
d_call: NA
clone_size: few
v_call: TRBV7-9
j_call: TRBJ1-4

cdr3_aa: CASSFVGEGTDTQYF
cdr3_nt: TGCGCCAGCAGCTTTGTTGGGGAAGGCACAGATACGCAGTATTTT
d_call: NA
clone_size: NA
v_call: TRBV5-1
j_call: TRBJ2-3

cdr3_aa: CASSLRLAQETQYF
cdr3_nt: TGCGCCAGCAGCCTCAGACTAGCGCAAGAGACCCAGTACTTC
d_call: TRBD2
clone_size: few
v_call: TRBV4-1
j_call: TRBJ2-5

cdr3_aa: CASSAGQVGYGYTF
cdr3_nt: TGTGCCAGTAGTGCGGGACAGGTCGGATATGGCTACACCTTC
d_call: TRBD1
clone_size: few
v_call: TRBV19
j_call: TRBJ1-2

cdr3_aa: CASGLTRQGNQPQHF
cdr3_nt: TGTGCTAGTGGTTTGACGCGACAGGGCAATCAGCCCCAGCATTTT
d_call: NA
clone_size: NA
v_call: TRBV12-5
j_call: TRBJ1-5

cdr3_aa: CATSGLDTGTGELFF
cdr3_nt: TGTGCCACCAGCGGGCTAGACACGGGCACCGGGGAGCTGTTTTTT
d_call: NA
clone_size: NA
v_call: TRBV15
j_call: TRBJ2-2

cdr3_aa: CASSKDGDTEAFF
cdr3_nt: TGTGCCAGCAGCAAAGACGGCGACACTGAAGCTTTCTTT
d_call: NA
clone_size: few
v_call: TRBV12-3/TRBV12-4
j_call: TRBJ1-1

cdr3_aa: CASSNRGLVAGGLGGELFF
cdr3_nt: TGTGCCAGCAGCAACCGGGGGCTAGTAGCGGGGGGGCTCGGCGGGGAGCTGTTTTTT
d_call: TRBD2
clone_size: few
v_call: TRBV7-2
j_call: TRBJ2-2

cdr3_aa: CANLQGNQPQHF
cdr3_nt: TGTGCCAACCTACAGGGCAATCAGCCCCAGCATTTT
d_call: NA
clone_size: NA
v_call: TRBV7-3
j_call: TRBJ1-5

cdr3_aa: CASSLALAGGPLLDTQYF
cdr3_nt: TGTGCCAGCAGCTTAGCGCTAGCGGGGGGGCCCCTATTAGATACGCAGTATTTT
d_call: TRBD2
clone_size: many
v_call: TRBV7-8
j_call: TRBJ2-3

cdr3_aa: CASSVEGLFTDTQYF
cdr3_nt: TGTGCCAGCAGCGTAGAGGGGTTATTCACAGATACGCAGTATTTT
d_call: NA
clone_size: few
v_call: TRBV9
j_call: TRBJ2-3

cdr3_aa: CASSGPLFYGYTF
cdr3_nt: TGTGCCAGCAGTGGGCCCTTGTTCTATGGCTACACCTTC
d_call: NA
clone_size: NA
v_call: TRBV25-1
j_call: TRBJ1-2

cdr3_aa: CASSFNAGTGYRQPQHF
cdr3_nt: TGTGCCAGCAGTTTTAACGCCGGGACAGGGTACCGGCAGCCCCAGCATTTT
d_call: TRBD1
clone_size: few
v_call: TRBV6-7
j_call: TRBJ1-5

cdr3_aa: CASSLGLAGSSYNEQFF
cdr3_nt: TGTGCCAGCAGTTTGGGACTAGCGGGGAGTTCCTACAATGAGCAGTTCTTC
d_call: TRBD2
clone_size: few
v_call: TRBV12-3/TRBV12-4
j_call: TRBJ2-1

cdr3_aa: CASSLEGQPYEQYF
cdr3_nt: TGTGCCAGCAGCTTAGAGGGACAGCCCTACGAGCAGTACTTC
d_call: TRBD1
clone_size: NA
v_call: TRBV7-6
j_call: TRBJ2-7

cdr3_aa: CASSFFGGANNEQFF
cdr3_nt: TGTGCCAGCAGCTTCTTCGGAGGGGCTAACAATGAGCAGTTCTTC
d_call: NA
clone_size: many
v_call: TRBV11-1
j_call: TRBJ2-1

cdr3_aa: CASNFPGGPSSYNEQFF
cdr3_nt: TGTGCCAGCAACTTCCCGGGGGGACCGAGCTCCTACAATGAGCAGTTCTTC
d_call: TRBD2
clone_size: NA
v_call: TRBV7-6
j_call: TRBJ2-1

cdr3_aa: CASSIQRGEGNEQFF
cdr3_nt: TGTGCCAGCAGCATCCAGCGGGGGGAGGGGAATGAGCAGTTCTTC
d_call: TRBD2
clone_size: NA
v_call: TRBV5-4
j_call: TRBJ2-1

cdr3_aa: CASSLAGLSNQPQHF
cdr3_nt: TGCGCCAGCAGCTTGGCGGGTCTTAGCAATCAGCCCCAGCATTTT
d_call: NA
clone_size: NA
v_call: TRBV5-1
j_call: TRBJ1-5

cdr3_aa: CASSLKGNTGELFF
cdr3_nt: TGTGCCAGCAGCTTAAAAGGAAACACCGGGGAGCTGTTTTTT
d_call: NA
clone_size: NA
v_call: TRBV11-2
j_call: TRBJ2-2

cdr3_aa: CASSVEGYNEQFF
cdr3_nt: TGTGCCAGCAGCGTAGAGGGTTACAATGAGCAGTTCTTC
d_call: NA
clone_size: NA
v_call: TRBV9
j_call: TRBJ2-1

cdr3_aa: CASSTIAGGPVTDTQYF
cdr3_nt: TGTGCCAGCAGTACAATAGCGGGGGGGCCCGTCACAGATACGCAGTATTTT
d_call: TRBD2
clone_size: NA
v_call: TRBV27
j_call: TRBJ2-3

cdr3_aa: CASSRGQGAIETQYF
cdr3_nt: TGTGCCAGCAGCCGTGGACAGGGAGCCATAGAGACCCAGTACTTC
d_call: TRBD1
clone_size: many
v_call: TRBV7-9
j_call: TRBJ2-5

cdr3_aa: CASSLFPSGGAGEQYF
cdr3_nt: TGCGCCAGCAGCTTGTTCCCGAGCGGGGGGGCCGGCGAGCAGTACTTC
d_call: TRBD2
clone_size: NA
v_call: TRBV5-1
j_call: TRBJ2-7

cdr3_aa: CSVPDISNTGELFF
cdr3_nt: TGCAGCGTGCCCGACATCTCGAACACCGGGGAGCTGTTTTTT
d_call: NA
clone_size: NA
v_call: TRBV29-1
j_call: TRBJ2-2

cdr3_aa: CASSLGGLASEQYF
cdr3_nt: TGTGCCAGCAGCTTAGGGGGACTAGCGAGCGAGCAGTACTTC
d_call: TRBD2
clone_size: NA
v_call: TRBV7-6
j_call: TRBJ2-7

cdr3_aa: CASSTSDSLFYGYTF
cdr3_nt: TGTGCCAGCAGCACTTCGGACAGCCTCTTCTATGGCTACACCTTC
d_call: NA
clone_size: few
v_call: TRBV7-8
j_call: TRBJ1-2

cdr3_aa: CSAKEGRLGEQYF
cdr3_nt: TGCAGTGCTAAAGAGGGCCGGCTCGGGGAGCAGTACTTC
d_call: NA
clone_size: NA
v_call: TRBV20-1
j_call: TRBJ2-7

cdr3_aa: CASSPHLTANYGYTF
cdr3_nt: TGTGCCAGCAGCCCCCATCTAACAGCGAACTATGGCTACACCTTC
d_call: NA
clone_size: NA
v_call: TRBV7-9
j_call: TRBJ1-2